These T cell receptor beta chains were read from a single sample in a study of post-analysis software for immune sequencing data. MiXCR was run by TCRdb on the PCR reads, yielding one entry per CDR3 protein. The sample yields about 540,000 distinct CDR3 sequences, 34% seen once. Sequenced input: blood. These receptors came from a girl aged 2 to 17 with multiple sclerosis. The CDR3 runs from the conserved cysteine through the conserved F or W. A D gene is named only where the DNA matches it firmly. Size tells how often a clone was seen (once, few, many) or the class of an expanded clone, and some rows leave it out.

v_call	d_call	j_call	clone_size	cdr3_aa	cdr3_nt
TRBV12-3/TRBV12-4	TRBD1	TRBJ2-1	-	CASRLDRAGEQFF	TGTGCCAGCAGACTCGACAGGGCGGGTGAGCAGTTCTTC
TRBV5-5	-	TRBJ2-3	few	CASSRLRTDTQYF	TGTGCCAGCAGCAGGCTGCGCACAGATACGCAGTATTTT
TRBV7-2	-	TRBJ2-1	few	CASSPRTGRVGQFF	TGTGCCAGCAGCCCAAGGACAGGGAGGGTTGGGCAGTTCTTC
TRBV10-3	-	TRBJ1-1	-	CAISEYPGNTEAFF	TGTGCCATCAGTGAGTATCCGGGGAACACTGAAGCTTTCTTT
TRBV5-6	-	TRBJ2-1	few	CASSLSGPSSYNEQFF	TGTGCCAGCAGCTTAAGCGGCCCAAGCTCCTACAATGAGCAGTTCTTC
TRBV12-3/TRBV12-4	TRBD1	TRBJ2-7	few	CASSGQAYEQYF	TGTGCCAGCAGTGGACAGGCCTACGAGCAGTACTTC
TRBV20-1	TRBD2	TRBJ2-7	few	CSARGRLAGLYEQYF	TGCAGTGCTAGAGGGAGACTAGCGGGGCTATACGAGCAGTACTTC
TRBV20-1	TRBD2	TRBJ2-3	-	CSARSGSRTDTQYF	TGCAGTGCTAGAAGCGGGAGCCGCACAGATACGCAGTATTTT
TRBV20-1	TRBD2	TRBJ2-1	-	CSADLGRGGAPGEQFF	TGCAGTGCGGATTTGGGCCGCGGGGGGGCTCCAGGGGAGCAGTTCTTC
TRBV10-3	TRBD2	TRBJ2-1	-	CAISAGTSGTDEQFF	TGTGCCATCAGTGCGGGGACTAGCGGGACGGATGAGCAGTTCTTC
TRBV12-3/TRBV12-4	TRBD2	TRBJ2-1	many	CASSPGLAGGPMQFF	TGTGCCAGCAGTCCCGGACTAGCGGGGGGGCCGATGCAGTTCTTC
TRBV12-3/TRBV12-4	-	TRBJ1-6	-	CAGSFGGSPLHF	TGTGCCGGCAGTTTTGGGGGATCACCCCTCCACTTT
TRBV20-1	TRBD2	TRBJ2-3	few	CSAREPGEGRDTQYF	TGCAGTGCTAGAGAACCGGGGGAGGGTAGGGATACGCAGTATTTT
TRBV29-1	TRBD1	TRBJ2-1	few	CSGNRDSQYNEQFF	TGCAGCGGGAACCGGGACAGCCAGTACAATGAGCAGTTCTTC
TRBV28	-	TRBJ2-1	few	CATLLAANEQFF	TGTGCCACCTTGCTTGCCGCCAATGAGCAGTTCTTC
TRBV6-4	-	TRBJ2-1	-	CASSDGRAYNEQFF	TGTGCCAGCAGTGACGGCAGGGCCTACAATGAGCAGTTCTTC
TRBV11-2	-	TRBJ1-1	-	CASSLGAWNTEAFF	TGTGCCAGCAGCCTCGGAGCCTGGAACACTGAAGCTTTCTTT
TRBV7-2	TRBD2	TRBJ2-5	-	CASSLAAGGPSLQETQYF	TGTGCCAGCAGCTTAGCAGCGGGGGGCCCCTCACTCCAAGAGACCCAGTACTTC
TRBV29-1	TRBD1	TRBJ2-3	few	CSVITGGLLADTQYF	TGCAGCGTTATAACAGGGGGCCTGTTGGCAGATACGCAGTATTTT
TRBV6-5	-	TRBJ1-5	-	CASSSTGSTLSNQPRHF	TGTGCCAGCAGTTCTACAGGGTCAACTCTTAGCAATCAGCCCCGGCATTTT
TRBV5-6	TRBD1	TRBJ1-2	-	CASSDRTGRYYYGYTF	TGTGCCAGCAGCGACAGGACAGGGCGATACTACTATGGCTACACCTTC
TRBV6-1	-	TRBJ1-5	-	CASSGGEYNQPQHF	TGTGCCAGCAGTGGGGGGGAGTACAATCAGCCCCAGCATTTT
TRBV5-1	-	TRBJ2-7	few	CASRWDGSSYEQYF	TGCGCCAGCAGATGGGACGGGAGCTCCTACGAGCAGTACTTC
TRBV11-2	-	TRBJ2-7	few	CASSHHTEYEQYF	TGTGCCAGCAGCCACCACACGGAGTACGAGCAGTACTTC
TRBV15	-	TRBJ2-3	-	CATSSRTAVTQYF	TGTGCCACCAGCTCTAGAACGGCAGTTACGCAGTATTTT
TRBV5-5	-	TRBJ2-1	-	CASRSLGASMPYNEQFF	TGTGCCAGCAGATCACTTGGGGCTAGTATGCCCTACAATGAGCAGTTCTTC
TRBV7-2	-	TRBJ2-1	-	CASSRDTLSYNEQFF	TGTGCCAGCAGCCGGGACACCCTCTCCTACAATGAGCAGTTCTTC
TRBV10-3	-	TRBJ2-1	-	CAFTDSPYNEQFF	TGTGCCTTCACCGACAGTCCCTACAATGAGCAGTTCTTC
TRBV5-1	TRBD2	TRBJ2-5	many	CASSGREGQYF	TGCGCCAGCAGCGGCCGGGAGGGCCAGTACTTC
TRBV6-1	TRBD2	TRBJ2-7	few	CASNPGLAVYEQYF	TGTGCCAGCAATCCGGGACTAGCGGTCTACGAGCAGTACTTC
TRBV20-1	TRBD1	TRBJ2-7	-	CSARAGTVSYEQYF	TGCAGTGCTAGAGCTGGGACAGTCTCCTACGAGCAGTACTTC
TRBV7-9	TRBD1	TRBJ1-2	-	CASSPVVGQGGGYTF	TGTGCCAGCAGCCCCGTGGTCGGACAGGGAGGCGGCTACACCTTC
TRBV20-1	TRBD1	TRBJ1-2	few	CSARRGDDYGYTF	TGCAGTGCCCGCAGGGGGGACGACTATGGCTACACCTTC
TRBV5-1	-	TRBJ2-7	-	CASSLADAYEQYF	TGCGCCAGCAGCTTGGCCGACGCCTACGAGCAGTACTTC
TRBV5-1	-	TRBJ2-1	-	CASSGVITYNEQFF	TGCGCCAGCAGCGGGGTGATCACCTACAATGAGCAGTTCTTC
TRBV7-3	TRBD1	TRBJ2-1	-	CASSLILRGQGINEQFF	TGTGCCAGCAGCTTAATCCTCCGGGGACAGGGGATCAATGAGCAGTTCTTC
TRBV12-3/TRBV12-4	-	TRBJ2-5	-	CASSLGAGQTQYF	TGTGCCAGCAGTTTGGGCGCTGGGCAGACCCAGTACTTC
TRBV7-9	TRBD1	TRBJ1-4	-	CASSPTGTGSEKLFF	TGTGCCAGCAGTCCAACCGGGACAGGGAGCGAAAAACTGTTTTTT
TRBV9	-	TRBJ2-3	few	CASSVLARTDTQYF	TGTGCCAGCAGCGTACTAGCAAGAACAGATACGCAGTATTTT